This TCR beta chain was retrieved from a study of cytomegalovirus exposure and HLA in healthy donors. At the level of the study: A subsequent analysis reported that the 110 or so validation repertoires were produced on the same platform that had also been used for the roughly 670 first-cohort repertoires. Findings of the study overall: The study put under 200 TCR beta chains on its list as cytomegalovirus-associated. The dataset shows that most TCR sequences were rare, while some public TCRs occurred in many donors.

With regard to this clone: Its specificity is unknown.

The donors were members of the validation cohort, which comprised 120 subjects and was separate from the first cohort of about 700 subjects. Per the germline V gene, CDR1 is MNHEY and CDR2 is SVGAGI. The CDR3 runs to 13 residues. V was pared by 6 bases and J by 7 bases, with 15 bases between. TCRdb's copy holds only in-frame clones and misses some; the assay was immunoSEQ multiplex PCR. The data show about 250,000 clones, more than 75% seen once. The chain couples TRBV6-5 to TRBJ1-1, with a tentative D call TRBD1 (5 bases). This TCR was sampled from a man aged 18 to 35 in good health and CMV-seropositive. The sequencing sample was made of PBMCs. The CDR3 DNA sequence: TGTGCCAGCAGCTCCTCCTTGGGGGTTGAAGCTTTCTTT. It specifies CASSSSLGVEAFF.